This T cell receptor beta chain was recovered during a study of cytomegalovirus exposure and HLA in healthy donors. Regarding the study as a whole: Prior analysis indicated that the majority of TCR beta V segments exhibited productivity approximately 87% or approximately 30% of the time. A later analysis linked a missense DCLRE1C variant to TCR beta V- and J-gene trimming.

The germline V and J ends were trimmed by 0 bases and 4 bases, with 5 bases remaining between them. Germline CDR1 reads SGHNT; CDR2 reads YYREEE (reference sequence). The CDR3 runs 13 residues. Concerning this clone itself: Antigen: not known.

13 Jbeta primers and 60 Vbeta primers were used for the PCR. Generated by immunoSEQ multiplex PCR, the TCRdb table keeps only in-frame clones and is missing some. This table holds some 91,000 clones, more than 55% found once. The sample taken for sequencing was PBMCs. The rearrangement joins TRBV5-4 to TRBJ2-1; D is undetermined. The receptor was derived from a human donor in good health. The CDR3 protein is CASSLAQYNEQFF. CDR3 coding DNA: TGTGCCAGCAGCTTGGCACAGTACAATGAGCAGTTCTTC.